Listed here are 28 T cell receptor beta chains from one sample, sequenced in a study of OX40 agonist ivuxolimab in advanced cancers. Method: immunoSEQ multiplex PCR; TCRdb's copy keeps in-frame clones and lacks some. The sample contains about 62,000 clones, approximately 79% of which appear only once. Sequenced here: CD4+ or CD8+ T cells sorted from blood, sampled in a trial of the OX40 agonist ivuxolimab. Source of these receptors: an adult with an advanced solid tumor such as melanoma, head and neck, liver or kidney cancer.

The genes are TRBV7-9 and TRBJ2-3, with 9 bases lining up with TRBD1. The trim removed 3 bases at V and 5 bases at J, leaving 12 bases unmatched. The CDR3 has 17 amino acids. Germline CDR1 SEHNR, CDR2 FQNEAQ (reference sequence). The CDR3 sequence is CASSLTGQGWQQDTQYF. CDR3 bases: TGTGCCAGCAGCTTGACGGGACAGGGTTGGCAACAAGATACGCAGTATTTT.

The genes are TRBV18 and TRBJ2-5; perhaps TRBD2 as D (5 bases). V was clipped by 6 bases and J by 11 bases, with 19 bases between them. The CDR3 contains 13 residues. The V gene's germline CDR1 is KGHSH and CDR2 LQKENI. CDR3 bases: TGTGCCAGCTCCTCGACTACTCTCCTGGAGCAGTACTTC. Protein: CASSSTTLLEQYF.

Worth noting for this clone: The sample contains more than one DNA sequence encoding this CDR3. The rearrangement uses TRBV19 and TRBJ2-5, with D perhaps TRBD1 (6 bases). This CDR3 comprises 13 residues. V lost 5 bases, J lost 1 base, and 8 bases lay in between. Germline loops: CDR1 LNHDA, CDR2 SQIVND (reference sequence). The CDR3 nucleotides are TGTGCCAGTAGTGGACAGATCCAAGAGACCCAGTACTTC. This gives the protein CASSGQIQETQYF.

The chain combines TRBV27 with TRBJ2-1; no clear D gene. The V end lost 5 bases, the J end lost 6 bases, and 11 bases lay between the germline ends. This CDR3 comprises 13 residues. Germline loops: CDR1 MNHEY, CDR2 SMNVEV (reference sequence). CDR3 DNA: TGTGCCAGCAGTCCCTCCAGAGGCAATGAGCAGTTCTTC. Translating gives CASSPSRGNEQFF.

This clone was seen once. The V and J genes are TRBV14 and TRBJ2-5; 9 bases line up with TRBD1. CDR3 length: 17 amino acids. Germline CDR1 reads SGHDN; CDR2 reads FVKESK. The trim removed 4 bases at V and 2 bases at J, leaving 11 bases unmatched. The DNA for the CDR3 is TGTGCCAGCAGCCTACGGGACAGGGATTGGACACAAGAGACCCAGTACTTC. Encoded protein: CASSLRDRDWTQETQYF.

This clone appeared a few times. The chain recombines TRBV19 with TRBJ1-6; a weak D match, TRBD1 (6 bases). Per the germline V gene, CDR1 is LNHDA and CDR2 is SQIVND (reference sequence). CDR3 length: 14 amino acids. The V end lost 2 bases, the J end lost 7 bases, and 9 bases lay between the germline ends. The CDR3 reads CASSINRDNSPLHF. In DNA form, the CDR3 reads TGTGCCAGTAGTATAAACAGGGACAATTCACCCCTCCACTTT.

The V gene is TRBV28, the J gene TRBJ1-5; TRBD1 matches at 7 bases. CDR3 length: 15 amino acids. The germline V gene has CDR1 MDHEN and CDR2 SYDVKM. J lost 6 bases, V lost 6 bases, and 11 bases had no gene match. The CDR3 spells CASSPGAGGRQPQHF. In DNA form, the CDR3 reads TGTGCCAGCAGCCCCGGGGCAGGGGGTCGTCAGCCCCAGCATTTT.

The chain has TRBV27 and TRBJ2-7; no definite D call. Germline V gene lookup returns CDR1 MNHEY and CDR2 SMNVEV (reference sequence). The CDR3 consists of 11 residues. Trimming stripped 5 bases from V and 4 bases from J, with 6 bases between. The CDR3 is CASSTSYEQYF. CDR3 coding DNA: TGTGCCAGCAGTACCTCTTACGAGCAGTACTTC.

The chain joins TRBV11-2 to TRBJ2-5, with 7 bases that match TRBD2. This CDR3 is 14 amino acids long. Trimming at V came to 1 base and at J to 4 bases, leaving 3 bases not matched to a gene. Germline CDR1 is SGHAT and CDR2 is FQNNGV. The CDR3 nucleotides are TGTGCCAGCAGCTTAGGAGGCGGGAGAGAGACCCAGTACTTC. Amino acid sequence: CASSLGGGRETQYF. The whole variable domain, remainder taken from reference TRBV11-2 and TRBJ2-5, is EAGVAQSPRYKIIEKRQSVAFWCNPISGHATLYWYQQILGQGPKLLIQFQNNGVVDDSQLPKDRFSAERLKGVDSTLKIQPAKLEDSAVYLCASSLGGGRETQYFGPGTRLLVL.

This rearrangement joins TRBV6-1 to TRBJ2-5, with 12 bases lining up with TRBD2. V was pared by 2 bases and J by 4 bases, with 11 bases of the junction left unmatched. Germline CDR1 and CDR2: MNHNS and SASEGT. This CDR3 spans 18 amino acids. The CDR3 loop is CASSELTSGSPSLETQYF. In DNA form, the CDR3 reads TGTGCCAGCAGTGAATTGACTAGCGGGAGTCCCTCTTTAGAGACCCAGTACTTC.

The V call is TRBV18, the J call TRBJ2-1; 7 bases align to TRBD2. Germline V CDR1 and CDR2: KGHSH, LQKENI. J gave up 4 bases and V 4 bases, and 10 bases lay outside the gene matches. The length of the CDR3 is 16 residues. CDR3 sequence: CASSRLMLADYNEQFF. For the CDR3, the DNA is TGTGCCAGCTCACGACTGATGCTAGCGGATTACAATGAGCAGTTCTTC.

V and J are TRBV27 and TRBJ2-5, with D perhaps matching TRBD2 (6 bases). CDR3 size: 12 residues. V was pared by 3 bases and J by 5 bases, with 7 bases between. Germline CDR1 and CDR2: MNHEY and SMNVEV (reference sequence). The CDR3 DNA follows: TGTGCCAGCAGTTTCCGGGGGGAGACCCAGTACTTC. It is translated as CASSFRGETQYF.

The chain employs TRBV7-8 and TRBJ1-1; 8 bases align to TRBD1. Per germline, CDR1 SGHVS and CDR2 FQNEAQ. The CDR3 covers 15 residues. V was clipped by 3 bases and J by 4 bases; unmatched bases: 7. This CDR3 is CASSFSTGGGTEAFF. CDR3 coding DNA: TGTGCCAGCAGCTTTTCAACAGGGGGTGGCACTGAAGCTTTCTTT.

The V call is TRBV27, the J call TRBJ2-2; 13 bases match TRBD2. CDR3 length: 14 amino acids. Germline CDR1 reads MNHEY; CDR2 reads SMNVEV (reference sequence). V trimming: 6 bases; J trimming: 6 bases; junction bases outside the gene matches: 1. In DNA, the CDR3 is TGTGCCAGCAGCGGACTAGCGGGAGCCGGGGAGCTGTTTTTT. This codes for CASSGLAGAGELFF.

In this sample, this clone turned up a few times. The J gene is TRBJ1-1, the V gene TRBV7-9; D remains ambiguous. CDR1 and CDR2 from the germline V gene are SEHNR and FQNEAQ (reference sequence). The ends were cut back, 5 bases at V and 5 bases at J, with 9 bases in the middle. The CDR3 is made up of 12 amino acids. CDR3 sequence (DNA): TGTGCCAGCAGCGACTCGGGAACTGAAGCTTTCTTT. Its translation: CASSDSGTEAFF.

The chain carries TRBV25-1 and TRBJ2-7; 8 bases line up with TRBD2. The CDR3 length is 13 residues. Germline lookup yields CDR1 MGHDK and CDR2 SYGVNS. The V segment lost 6 bases and the J segment 6 bases; nucleotides outside the gene matches: 7. The CDR3 DNA reads TGTGCCAGCAGCGGGACTAGTCGCGGCGAGCAGTACTTC. Encoded protein: CASSGTSRGEQYF.

The CDR3 DNA follows: TGTGCCAGCAGCCTCCCCGGGACAGGCTCCCCCGGGGAGCTGTTTTTT. Its protein product is CASSLPGTGSPGELFF. The chain links TRBV9 to TRBJ2-2; 8 bases line up with TRBD1. Trimming removed 4 bases from V and 6 bases from J; junction bases left unmatched: 11. The CDR3 totals 16 residues. CDR1 and CDR2 (germline): SGDLS, YYNGEE.

The chain combines TRBV27 with TRBJ1-3; 7 bases line up with TRBD1. V trimming: 3 bases; J trimming: 2 bases; junction bases outside the gene matches: 4. This CDR3 is built from 15 residues. Germline V gene lookup returns CDR1 MNHEY and CDR2 SMNVEV (reference sequence). CDR3 DNA sequence: TGTGCCAGCAGTTTGACAGGGACCGCTGGAAACACCATATATTTT. It encodes CASSLTGTAGNTIYF.

The rearrangement uses TRBV5-6 and TRBJ2-3; D might be TRBD1 (6 bases). CDR1 SGHDT and CDR2 YYEEEE come from the germline V gene. The CDR3 covers 14 residues. V was shortened by 1 base and J by 8 bases, with 14 bases between the two germline ends. The CDR3 DNA reads TGTGCCAGCAGCTTGATGGACAGACCTGTTACGCAGTATTTT. Protein sequence: CASSLMDRPVTQYF.

The chain recombines TRBV10-3 with TRBJ2-5; the D is unclear. Trimming pared 2 bases from V and 5 bases from J, leaving 18 bases between. Germline V CDR1 and CDR2: ENHRY, SYGVKD. The CDR3 has 16 amino acids. CDR3: CAISETDKDHRETQYF. Written as DNA, the CDR3 is TGTGCCATCAGTGAGACTGACAAGGACCATCGGGAGACCCAGTACTTC.

V usage is TRBV13 and J usage is TRBJ2-5; D may be TRBD2 (5 bases). V lost 3 bases and J 8 bases, leaving 16 bases between the germline ends. The length of the CDR3 is 14 residues. Germline V gene data show CDR1 as PRHDT and CDR2 as FYEKMQ (reference sequence). This CDR3 reads CASSFRLAPGTQYF. CDR3 bases: TGTGCCAGCAGCTTCCGCTTGGCCCCGGGAACCCAGTACTTC.

The chain links TRBV4-3 to TRBJ2-7, with D perhaps being TRBD1 or TRBD2 (6 bases each). Trimming left V 0 bases short and J 4 bases short, with 16 bases between. The length of the CDR3 is 16 residues. In germline, CDR1 is LGHNA, CDR2 YSLEER. The CDR3 bases are TGCGCCAGCAGCCAAGATCGGGGGCTACTAGGGTACGAGCAGTACTTC. Its translation: CASSQDRGLLGYEQYF.

The V gene is TRBV5-1, the J gene TRBJ2-1; 11 nucleotides align to TRBD2. Trimming took 1 base from V and 7 from J; bases not matched to a gene: 4. The germline V gene encodes CDR1 SGHRS and CDR2 YFSETQ. The CDR3 extends over 15 amino acids. CDR3 DNA: TGCGCCAGCAGCTTGATAACTAGCGGGAGTAATGAGCAGTTCTTC. Amino acids: CASSLITSGSNEQFF.

The chain joins TRBV6-1 to TRBJ2-6; the match to TRBD1 covers 9 bases. With V trimmed by 4 bases and J by 3 bases, 7 bases remained unmatched. Germline CDR1 and CDR2: MNHNS and SASEGT. This CDR3 comprises 17 residues. Here the CDR3 reads CASSGWDREGGANVLTF. The DNA of the CDR3 is TGTGCCAGCAGTGGCTGGGACAGGGAAGGTGGGGCCAACGTCCTGACTTTC.

This chain links TRBV19 with TRBJ1-2, with 9 bases that match TRBD1. The CDR3 consists of 14 residues. Losses at the gene ends were 4 bases for V and 2 bases for J; bases not matched to a gene: 2. In germline, CDR1 is LNHDA, CDR2 SQIVND (reference sequence). The CDR3 DNA is TGTGCCAGTAGTACAGACAGGGGGAACTATGGCTACACCTTC. As protein: CASSTDRGNYGYTF.

About this clone: The sample contains more than one DNA sequence encoding this CDR3. The chain carries TRBV28 and TRBJ2-3, with D perhaps being TRBD1 or TRBD2 (6 bases each). Between the trimmed V and J ends, which lost 4 bases and 6 bases, there was a span of 20 bases. CDR3 length: 16 amino acids. CDR1 is MDHEN and CDR2 is SYDVKM in the germline V gene. The CDR3, as DNA: TGTGCCAGCAGTTGGACTACAGGACGACAGGCCGATACGCAGTATTTT. It specifies CASSWTTGRQADTQYF.

The chain uses TRBV6-6 and TRBJ1-1, with D uncertain. The ends were cut back, 4 bases at V and 8 bases at J, with 8 bases in the middle. Looked up from germline, CDR1 is MNHNY and CDR2 is SVGAGI (reference sequence). There are 11 residues in the CDR3. The CDR3 region is CASSSPGEAFF. The CDR3 nucleotides are TGTGCCAGCAGTTCGCCGGGGGAAGCTTTCTTT.

The chain joins TRBV27 to TRBJ2-1; D possibly corresponds to TRBD2 (7 bases). The CDR3 has 16 residues. V lost 1 base and J lost 7, with 17 bases in between. Germline CDR1 and CDR2: MNHEY and SMNVEV (reference sequence). DNA of the CDR3: TGTGCCAGCAGTTTATACCGCGGGGGCCGTCGAAATGAGCAGTTCTTC. As protein: CASSLYRGGRRNEQFF.